What follows is one TCR beta chain and its context. Time point in this sample: new active TB diagnosis, blood taken before or within 7 days of starting treatment. Confirmation came from sputum smear and/or culture positivity for M. tuberculosis. The junction had 7 bases not matched to a gene; V was cut back by 1 base and J by 0 bases. The CDR3 is 18 residues long. Germline CDR1 is SGHVS and CDR2 is FNYEAQ. The data were produced by immunoSEQ multiplex PCR, yet TCRdb's version contains in-frame clones alone and is incomplete. The repertoire includes about 5,500 clones, about 97% of them detected once, and 11% sits in the top ten. This sample is drawn from a study of T cells in tuberculosis.

This chain links TRBV7-6 with TRBJ1-3; TRBD1 agrees at 9 bases. This clonotype was sampled from an adult with tuberculosis. The source material was PBMCs, sampled at tuberculosis diagnosis. CDR3 in amino acids: CASSLEPGQGYSGNTIYF. The CDR3 coding sequence is TGTGCCAGCAGCTTAGAACCGGGACAGGGTTACTCTGGAAACACCATATATTTT.